Following are 14 T cell receptor beta chains from one sample sequenced in a study of cytomegalovirus exposure and HLA in healthy donors. The study ran its PCR with 60 Vbeta and 13 Jbeta primers. The repertoire was sequenced with immunoSEQ multiplex PCR; TCRdb's copy has only in-frame clones and lacks some. Among approximately 200,000 clones listed, approximately 84% were seen once. Material for sequencing was PBMCs. The receptors were gathered from a woman in her twenties or thirties in good health and CMV-seropositive.

The chain couples TRBV5-6 to TRBJ1-1; 8 bases are shared with TRBD1. The CDR3 loop spans 14 amino acids. Germline loops: CDR1 SGHDT, CDR2 YYEEEE. The V segment lost 2 bases and the J segment 5 bases; nucleotides outside the gene matches: 5. CDR3 protein: CASSFLTGGTEAFF. CDR3 nucleotide sequence: TGTGCCAGCAGCTTTTTAACAGGGGGTACTGAAGCTTTCTTT.

The chain carries TRBV11-2 and TRBJ2-2; no reliable D call. Germline CDR1 SGHAT, CDR2 FQNNGV. V lost 5 bases and J lost 2, with 9 bases in between. The CDR3 has 14 amino acids. The DNA of the CDR3 is TGTGCCAGCAGCATTAACAGTAACACCGGGGAGCTGTTTTTT. Protein sequence: CASSINSNTGELFF.

The CDR3 DNA sequence: TGCGCCAGCAGCCAAGTTGCGGATCGAGTCACTGAAGCTTTCTTT. It encodes CASSQVADRVTEAFF. This chain links TRBV4-1 with TRBJ1-1, with D unclear. Germline V gives CDR1 MGHRA, CDR2 YSYEKL. This CDR3 is 15 amino acids long. Trimming took off 1 base at V and 4 bases at J, with 13 bases between the two ends.

This clone has a handful of counts. In nucleotides, the CDR3 is TGTGCCAGCAGCTTACCCCCCAGACTAGCGGGAGTTCGTGATGAGCAGTTCTTC. Translation gives CASSLPPRLAGVRDEQFF. This chain uses TRBV7-9 with TRBJ2-1; 12 bases agree with TRBD2. Trimming took 2 bases from V and 8 from J; bases not matched to a gene: 13. The germline V gene encodes CDR1 SEHNR and CDR2 FQNEAQ (reference sequence). The CDR3 extends over 18 amino acids.

This chain connects TRBV4-3 to TRBJ2-3; weak D call: TRBD2 (5 bases). CDR3 length equals 14 residues. The V end was cut by 0 bases, the J end by 4 bases, with 8 bases between. Germline CDR1 LGHNA, CDR2 YSLEER. The CDR3 reads CASSQDLRADTQYF. In DNA, the CDR3 is TGCGCCAGCAGCCAAGATTTGAGGGCAGATACGCAGTATTTT.

This clone was detected only once. The chain links TRBV7-2 to TRBJ1-5, with D hard to call. V dropped 3 bases and J dropped 6 bases, with 6 bases sitting between them. CDR3 length equals 12 residues. Looked up from germline, CDR1 is SGHTA and CDR2 is FQGNSA. CDR3 bases: TGTGCCAGCAGCTTGTTATCTCAGCCCCAGCATTTT. The encoded protein is CASSLLSQPQHF.

As to this clone: Different DNA sequences within this sample yield the same CDR3. The rearrangement joins TRBV5-1 to TRBJ2-3; D unclear. Trimming pared 0 bases from V and 2 bases from J, leaving 10 bases between. Germline V gene sequence: CDR1 SGHRS, CDR2 YFSETQ. The CDR3 is made up of 15 amino acids. The DNA for the CDR3 is TGCGCCAGCAGCTTGGATGGCACCTCCACAGATACGCAGTATTTT. Translated: CASSLDGTSTDTQYF.

The rearrangement uses TRBV6-5 and TRBJ1-1; 9 positions agree with TRBD1. The CDR3 consists of 14 residues. V lost 0 bases, J lost 12 bases, and 8 bases stayed unmatched. Germline CDR1 is MNHEY and CDR2 is SVGAGI. CDR3 amino acids: CASSYSPDRGRTFF. CDR3 DNA sequence: TGTGCCAGCAGTTACTCTCCGGACAGGGGTCGAACTTTCTTT.

V and J are TRBV5-1 and TRBJ2-7; 9 bases fit TRBD1. The trim removed 4 bases at V and 2 bases at J, leaving 7 bases unmatched. Germline V gives CDR1 SGHRS, CDR2 YFSETQ. The CDR3 is 15 amino acids. The CDR3 DNA follows: TGCGCCAGCAGCAGGGACGGGACAGGGACCTACGAGCAGTACTTC. It codes for CASSRDGTGTYEQYF.

This chain connects TRBV5-1 to TRBJ2-2; the match to TRBD1 covers 9 bases. The junction had 3 bases not matched to a gene; V was cut back by 2 bases and J by 4 bases. The CDR3 contains 15 residues. Looked up from germline, CDR1 is SGHRS and CDR2 is YFSETQ. CDR3 residues: CASSFGTGSTGELFF. The CDR3 DNA follows: TGCGCCAGCAGCTTCGGGACAGGGTCCACCGGGGAGCTGTTTTTT.

The chain joins TRBV7-9 to TRBJ2-7, with 9 nucleotides matching TRBD1. The CDR3 has 14 residues. Germline CDR1 reads SEHNR; CDR2 reads FQNEAQ (reference sequence). V lost 4 bases to trimming and J lost 3 bases; unmatched junction nucleotides: 4. CDR3 loop: CASSWDREDYEQYF. CDR3 sequence (DNA): TGTGCCAGCAGCTGGGACAGGGAGGACTACGAGCAGTACTTC.

This clone has a single count. The CDR3 DNA reads as TGTGCCAGCAGGCCCCAAGGAGGCGGACGAAAAGAGACCCAGTACTTC. It codes for CASRPQGGGRKETQYF. This rearrangement joins TRBV28 to TRBJ2-5; the D gene is possibly TRBD2 (5 bases). CDR1 and CDR2 from the germline V gene are MDHEN and SYDVKM. This CDR3 spans 16 amino acids. V lost 6 bases to trimming and J lost 3 bases, with 20 bases between them.

The J gene is TRBJ2-2, the V gene TRBV7-9; D is possibly TRBD2 (5 bases). Germline V CDR1 and CDR2: SEHNR, FQNEAQ (reference sequence). CDR3 length: 18 amino acids. V lost 5 bases to trimming and J lost 0 bases, with 19 bases between them. The CDR3, as DNA: TGTGCCAGCAGCCGAACGCCGAGGGCAGTCGCGAACACCGGGGAGCTGTTTTTT. This translates into CASSRTPRAVANTGELFF.

This clone was counted between two and nine times. J is TRBJ2-1 and V is TRBV5-1; possible D gene TRBD1, 6 bases. The CDR3 contains 12 residues. V was trimmed by 2 bases and J by 9 bases, leaving 9 bases between them. The V gene's germline CDR1 is SGHRS and CDR2 YFSETQ. CDR3 loop: CASSFRGSEQFF. CDR3 nucleotide sequence: TGCGCCAGCAGCTTCAGGGGAAGTGAGCAGTTCTTC.